This TCR beta chain was sequenced for a study of blood T cell repertoires in COVID-19. The V and J ends lost 4 bases and 2 bases, in that order; junction bases with no gene match: 1. Per the germline V gene, CDR1 is MNHEY and CDR2 is SVGEGT. CDR3 length: 13 amino acids. The repertoire was sequenced with immunoSEQ multiplex PCR; TCRdb's copy has only in-frame clones and lacks some. The sample has a few hundred thousand clones, under 85% seen once. Enrolled through a virtual design, the participants were between roughly 18 and 90 years of age and came from about two dozen US areas. The chain joins TRBV6-2 or TRBV6-3 to TRBJ1-2, with 7 bases aligning to TRBD1. Sequenced sample: PBMCs or T cells enriched from blood (not recorded which). The sequence came from a woman aged 45-60 years who had recovered from COVID-19. The CDR3 coding sequence is TGTGCCAGCAGTTGGACAGGCAACTATGGCTACACCTTC. Protein: CASSWTGNYGYTF.